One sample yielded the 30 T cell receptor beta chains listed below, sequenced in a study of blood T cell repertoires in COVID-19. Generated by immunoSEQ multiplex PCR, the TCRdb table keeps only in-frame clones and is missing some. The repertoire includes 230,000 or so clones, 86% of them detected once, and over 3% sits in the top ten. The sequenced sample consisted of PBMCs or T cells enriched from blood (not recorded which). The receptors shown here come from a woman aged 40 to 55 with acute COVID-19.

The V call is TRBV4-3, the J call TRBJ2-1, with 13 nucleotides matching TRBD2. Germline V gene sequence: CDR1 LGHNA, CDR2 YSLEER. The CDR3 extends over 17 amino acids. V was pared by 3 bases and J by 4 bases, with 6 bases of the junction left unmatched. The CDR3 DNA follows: TGCGCCAGCAGCCAGGATCTGACTAGCGGGGGGTACAATGAGCAGTTCTTC. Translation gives CASSQDLTSGGYNEQFF.

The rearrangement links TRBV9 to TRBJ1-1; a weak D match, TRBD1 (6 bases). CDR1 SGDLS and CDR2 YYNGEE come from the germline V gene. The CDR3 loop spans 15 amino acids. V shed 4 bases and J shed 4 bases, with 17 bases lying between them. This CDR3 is CASSTRGAGGTEAFF. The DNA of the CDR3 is TGTGCCAGCAGCACCCGGGGGGCGGGGGGCACTGAAGCTTTCTTT.

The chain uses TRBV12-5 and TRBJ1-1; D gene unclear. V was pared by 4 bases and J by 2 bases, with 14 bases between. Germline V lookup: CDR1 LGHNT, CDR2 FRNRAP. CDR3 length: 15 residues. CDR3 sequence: CASGSGTSFNTEAFF. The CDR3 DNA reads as TGTGCTAGTGGTTCAGGAACTTCGTTTAACACTGAAGCTTTCTTT. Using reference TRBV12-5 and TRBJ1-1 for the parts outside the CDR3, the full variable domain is DARVTQTPRHKVTEMGQEVTMRCQPILGHNTVFWYRQTMMQGLELLAYFRNRAPLDDSGMPKDRFSAEMPDATLATLKIQPSEPRDSAVYFCASGSGTSFNTEAFFGQGTRLTVV.

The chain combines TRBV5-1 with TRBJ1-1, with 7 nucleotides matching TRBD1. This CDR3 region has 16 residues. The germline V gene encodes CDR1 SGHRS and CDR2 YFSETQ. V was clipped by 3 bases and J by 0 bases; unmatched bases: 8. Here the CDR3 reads CASSYGGQPMNTEAFF. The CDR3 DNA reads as TGCGCCAGCAGCTACGGGGGACAGCCGATGAACACTGAAGCTTTCTTT.

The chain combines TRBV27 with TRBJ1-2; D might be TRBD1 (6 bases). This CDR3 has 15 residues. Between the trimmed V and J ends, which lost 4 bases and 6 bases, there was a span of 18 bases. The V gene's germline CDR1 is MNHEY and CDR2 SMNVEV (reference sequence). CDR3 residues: CASSSPLTGLDGYTF. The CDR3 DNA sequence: TGTGCCAGCAGTTCCCCCCTAACAGGGTTGGATGGCTACACCTTC.

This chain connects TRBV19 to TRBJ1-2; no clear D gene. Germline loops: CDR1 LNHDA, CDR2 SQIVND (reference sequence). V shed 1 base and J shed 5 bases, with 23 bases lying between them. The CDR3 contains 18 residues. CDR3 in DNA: TGTGCCAGTAGTATAGCCGTGGGCGACCGGACTGCGGGGTATGGCTACACCTTC. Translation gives CASSIAVGDRTAGYGYTF.

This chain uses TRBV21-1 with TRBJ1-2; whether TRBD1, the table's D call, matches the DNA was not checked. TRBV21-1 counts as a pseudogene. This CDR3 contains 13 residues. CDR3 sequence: CASDLGVNYGYTF. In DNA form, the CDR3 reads TGTGCCAGCGACCTAGGGGTTAACTATGGCTACACCTTC.

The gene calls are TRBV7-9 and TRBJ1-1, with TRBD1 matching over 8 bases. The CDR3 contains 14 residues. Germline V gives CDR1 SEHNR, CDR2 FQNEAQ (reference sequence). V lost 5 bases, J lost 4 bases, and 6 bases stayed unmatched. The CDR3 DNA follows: TGTGCCAGCAGCCCCTGGGACAGGAGCACTGAAGCTTTCTTT. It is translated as CASSPWDRSTEAFF. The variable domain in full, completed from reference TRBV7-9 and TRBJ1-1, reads DTGVSQNPRHKITKRGQNVTFRCDPISEHNRLYWYRQTLGQGPEFLTYFQNEAQLEKSRLLSDRFSAERPKGSFSTLEIQRTEQGDSAMYLCASSPWDRSTEAFFGQGTRLTVV.

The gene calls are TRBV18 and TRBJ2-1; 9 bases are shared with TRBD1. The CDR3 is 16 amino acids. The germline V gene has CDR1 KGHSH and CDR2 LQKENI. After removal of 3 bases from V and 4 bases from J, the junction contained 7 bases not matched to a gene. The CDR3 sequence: CASSPLGTGRYNEQFF. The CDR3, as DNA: TGTGCCAGCTCACCCCTCGGGACAGGGAGATACAATGAGCAGTTCTTC. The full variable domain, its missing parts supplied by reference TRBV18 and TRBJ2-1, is NAGVMQNPRHLVRRRGQEARLRCSPMKGHSHVYWYRQLPEEGLKFMVYLQKENIIDESGMPKERFSAEFPKEGPSILRIQQVVRGDSAAYFCASSPLGTGRYNEQFFGPGTRLTVL.

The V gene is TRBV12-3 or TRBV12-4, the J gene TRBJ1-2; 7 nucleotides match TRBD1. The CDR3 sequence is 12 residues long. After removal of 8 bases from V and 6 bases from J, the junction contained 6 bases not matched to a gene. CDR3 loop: CASRDSLDGYTF. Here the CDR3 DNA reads TGTGCCAGCCGGGACAGTCTTGATGGCTACACCTTC.

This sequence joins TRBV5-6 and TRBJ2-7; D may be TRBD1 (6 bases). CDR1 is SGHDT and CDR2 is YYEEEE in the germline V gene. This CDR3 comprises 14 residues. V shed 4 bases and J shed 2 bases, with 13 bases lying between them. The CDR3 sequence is CASSVQGYAYEQYF. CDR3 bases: TGTGCCAGCAGCGTACAGGGATACGCCTACGAGCAGTACTTC. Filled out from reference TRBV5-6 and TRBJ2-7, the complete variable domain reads DAGVTQSPTHLIKTRGQQVTLRCSPKSGHDTVSWYQQALGQGPQFIFQYYEEEERQRGNFPDRFSGHQFPNYSSELNVNALLLGDSALYLCASSVQGYAYEQYFGPGTRLTVT.

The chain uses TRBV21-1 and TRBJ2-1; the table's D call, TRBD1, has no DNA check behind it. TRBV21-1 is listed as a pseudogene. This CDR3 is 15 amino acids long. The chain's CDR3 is CASPGGTGGVNEQFF. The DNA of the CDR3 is TGTGCCAGCCCCGGGGGGACAGGGGGGGTCAATGAGCAGTTCTTC.

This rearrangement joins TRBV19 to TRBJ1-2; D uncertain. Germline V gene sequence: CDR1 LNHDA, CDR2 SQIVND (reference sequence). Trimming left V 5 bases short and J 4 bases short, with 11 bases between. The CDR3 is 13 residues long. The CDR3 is CASSERVGYGYTF. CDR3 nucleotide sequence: TGTGCCAGTAGTGAGAGGGTTGGCTATGGCTACACCTTC.

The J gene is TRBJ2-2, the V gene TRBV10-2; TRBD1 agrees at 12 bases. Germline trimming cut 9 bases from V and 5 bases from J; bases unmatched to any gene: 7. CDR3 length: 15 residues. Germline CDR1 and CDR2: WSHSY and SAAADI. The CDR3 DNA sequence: TGCGCCAGTCGCGGGACAGGGGGCGAAACCGGGGAGCTGTTTTTT. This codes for CASRGTGGETGELFF.

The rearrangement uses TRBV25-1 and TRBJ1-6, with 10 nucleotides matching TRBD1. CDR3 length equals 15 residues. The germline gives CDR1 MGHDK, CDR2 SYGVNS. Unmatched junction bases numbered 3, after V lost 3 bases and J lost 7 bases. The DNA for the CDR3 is TGTGCCAGCAGTGACCCGGGACAGGGGAATTCACCCCTCCACTTT. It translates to CASSDPGQGNSPLHF.

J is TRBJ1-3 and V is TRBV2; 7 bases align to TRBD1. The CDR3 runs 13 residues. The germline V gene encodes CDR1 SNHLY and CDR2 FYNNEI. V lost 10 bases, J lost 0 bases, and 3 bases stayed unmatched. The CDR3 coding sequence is TGTGCCAAAACAGGGGACTCTGGAAACACCATATATTTT. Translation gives CAKTGDSGNTIYF.

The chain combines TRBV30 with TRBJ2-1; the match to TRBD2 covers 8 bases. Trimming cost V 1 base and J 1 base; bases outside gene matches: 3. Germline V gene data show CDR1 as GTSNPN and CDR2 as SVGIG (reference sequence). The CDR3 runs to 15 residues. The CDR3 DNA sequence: TGTGCCTGGAGTGGAGCGGGGGTTTCCTACAATGAGCAGTTCTTC. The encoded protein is CAWSGAGVSYNEQFF.

CDR3 DNA sequence: TGCAGTGCTAGTCCGGGGGGGAGAACTAACTATGGCTACACCTTC. It yields the protein CSASPGGRTNYGYTF. The chain recombines TRBV20-1 with TRBJ1-2; TRBD1 might be the D (5 bases). Germline V CDR1 and CDR2: DFQATT, SNEGSKA (reference sequence). Trimming left V 3 bases short and J 0 bases short, with 14 bases between. The CDR3 covers 15 residues.

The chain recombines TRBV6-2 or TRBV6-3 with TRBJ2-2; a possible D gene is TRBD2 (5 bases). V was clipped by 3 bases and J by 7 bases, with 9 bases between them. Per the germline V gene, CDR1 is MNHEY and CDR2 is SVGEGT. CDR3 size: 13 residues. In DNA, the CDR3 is TGTGCCAGCAGTTATGGGGAGAACGGGGAGCTGTTTTTT. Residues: CASSYGENGELFF.

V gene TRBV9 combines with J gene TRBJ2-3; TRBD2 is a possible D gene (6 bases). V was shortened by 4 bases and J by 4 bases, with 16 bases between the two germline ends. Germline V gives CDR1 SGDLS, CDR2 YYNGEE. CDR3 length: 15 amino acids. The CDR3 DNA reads TGTGCCAGCAGCCCAGGTTTTTGGGGGGCAGATACGCAGTATTTT. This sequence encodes CASSPGFWGADTQYF.

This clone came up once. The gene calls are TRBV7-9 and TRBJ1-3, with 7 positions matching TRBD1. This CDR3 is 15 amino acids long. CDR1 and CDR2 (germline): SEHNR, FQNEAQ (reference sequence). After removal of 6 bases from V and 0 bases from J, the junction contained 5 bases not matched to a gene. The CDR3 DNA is TGTGCCAGCAGTTCACAGGGGATCTCTGGAAACACCATATATTTT. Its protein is CASSSQGISGNTIYF.

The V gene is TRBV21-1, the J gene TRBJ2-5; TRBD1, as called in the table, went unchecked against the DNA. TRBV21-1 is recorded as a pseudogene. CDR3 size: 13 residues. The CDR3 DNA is TGTGCCAGCAGTCAGGGGTTTCGCGAGACCCAGTACTTC. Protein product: CASSQGFRETQYF.

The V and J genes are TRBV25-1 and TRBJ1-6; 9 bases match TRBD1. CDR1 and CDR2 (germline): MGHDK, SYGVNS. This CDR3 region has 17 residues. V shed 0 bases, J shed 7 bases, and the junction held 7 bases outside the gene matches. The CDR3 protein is CASSEYEGQGMNSPLHF. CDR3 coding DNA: TGTGCCAGCAGTGAATACGAGGGACAGGGTATGAATTCACCCCTCCACTTT.

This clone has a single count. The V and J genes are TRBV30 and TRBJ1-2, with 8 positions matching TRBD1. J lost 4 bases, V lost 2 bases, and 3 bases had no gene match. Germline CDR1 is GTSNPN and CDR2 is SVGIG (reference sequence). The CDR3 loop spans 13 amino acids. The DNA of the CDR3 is TGTGCCTGGAGTATTGGACAGGGCTATGGCTACACCTTC. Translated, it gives CAWSIGQGYGYTF.

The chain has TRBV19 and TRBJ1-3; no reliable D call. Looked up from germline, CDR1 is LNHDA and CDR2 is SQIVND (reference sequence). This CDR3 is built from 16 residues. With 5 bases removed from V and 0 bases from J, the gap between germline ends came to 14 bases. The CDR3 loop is CASSFRGAFSGNTIYF. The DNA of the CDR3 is TGTGCCAGTAGTTTCCGGGGAGCGTTCTCTGGAAACACCATATATTTT.

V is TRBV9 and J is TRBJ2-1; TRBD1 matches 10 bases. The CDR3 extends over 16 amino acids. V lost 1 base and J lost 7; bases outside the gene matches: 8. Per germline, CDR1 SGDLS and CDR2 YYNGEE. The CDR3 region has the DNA TGTGCCAGCAGCGTAATGTGGACAGGGGGAGTAAATGAGCAGTTCTTC. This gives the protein CASSVMWTGGVNEQFF. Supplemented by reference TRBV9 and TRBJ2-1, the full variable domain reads DSGVTQTPKHLITATGQRVTLRCSPRSGDLSVYWYQQSLDQGLQFLIQYYNGEERAKGNILERFSAQQFPDLHSELNLSSLELGDSALYFCASSVMWTGGVNEQFFGPGTRLTVL.

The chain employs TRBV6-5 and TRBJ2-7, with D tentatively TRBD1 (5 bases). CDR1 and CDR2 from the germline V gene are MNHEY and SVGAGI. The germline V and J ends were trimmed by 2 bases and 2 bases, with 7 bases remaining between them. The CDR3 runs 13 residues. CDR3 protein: CASSYAGTYEQYF. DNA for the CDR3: TGTGCCAGCAGTTACGCAGGGACCTACGAGCAGTACTTC.

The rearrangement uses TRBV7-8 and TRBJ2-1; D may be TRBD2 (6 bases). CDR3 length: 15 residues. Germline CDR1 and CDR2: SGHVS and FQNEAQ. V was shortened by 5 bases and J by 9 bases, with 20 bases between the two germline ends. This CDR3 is CASSGYRIAGTEQFF. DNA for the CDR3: TGTGCCAGCAGCGGATACAGGATTGCGGGGACTGAGCAGTTCTTC.

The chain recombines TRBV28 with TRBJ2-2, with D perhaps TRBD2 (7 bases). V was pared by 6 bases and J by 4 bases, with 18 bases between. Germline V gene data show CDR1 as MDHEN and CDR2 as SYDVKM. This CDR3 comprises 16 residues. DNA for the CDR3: TGTGCCAGCAGACTTAACGGGGGGCTAGCCACCGGGGAGCTGTTTTTT. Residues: CASRLNGGLATGELFF.

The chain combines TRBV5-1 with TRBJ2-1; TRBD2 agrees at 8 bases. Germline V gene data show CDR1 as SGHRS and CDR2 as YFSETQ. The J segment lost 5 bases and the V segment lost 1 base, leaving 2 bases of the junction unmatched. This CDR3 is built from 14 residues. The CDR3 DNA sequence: TGCGCCAGCAGCTTGACTAGCGGCAACAATGAGCAGTTCTTC. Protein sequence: CASSLTSGNNEQFF.